Listed below are T cell receptor beta chains from one sample, sequenced in a study of cytomegalovirus exposure and HLA in healthy donors. The table came from immunoSEQ multiplex PCR; TCRdb's copy has only in-frame clones and leaves some out. The sample has roughly 150,000 clones, over 65% seen once. Material: PBMCs. The source of these receptors is a middle-aged man in good health and CMV-seropositive. Each CDR3 is given without its conserved first and last residue. The order of the fields is D gene, CDR3 length, V gene, J gene, CDR3 protein. D genes are given only for firm matches.

d_gene: .; len: 11; v_gene: TRBV19; j_gene: TRBJ2-7; CDR3aa: ASSISLTGTQI
d_gene: .; len: 13; v_gene: TRBV19; j_gene: TRBJ2-2; CDR3aa: ASSIGRGFLGELF
d_gene: .; len: 13; v_gene: TRBV19; j_gene: TRBJ2-7; CDR3aa: ASSGDRNNPYEQY
d_gene: .; len: 11; v_gene: TRBV5-6; j_gene: TRBJ2-5; CDR3aa: ASSQDYIETQY
d_gene: TRBD1; len: 15; v_gene: TRBV28; j_gene: TRBJ1-4; CDR3aa: ASSLLGRGFLNEKLF
d_gene: TRBD1; len: 12; v_gene: TRBV7-9; j_gene: TRBJ2-5; CDR3aa: ASSLLWDRETQY
d_gene: .; len: 14; v_gene: TRBV7-9; j_gene: TRBJ1-1; CDR3aa: ASSPQVPAENTEAF
d_gene: .; len: 9; v_gene: TRBV6-1; j_gene: TRBJ1-5; CDR3aa: ASSEEGGNH
d_gene: .; len: 12; v_gene: TRBV19; j_gene: TRBJ1-5; CDR3aa: ASSFSRDKQPQH
d_gene: .; len: 13; v_gene: TRBV9; j_gene: TRBJ2-3; CDR3aa: ASSVSGSSTDTQY
d_gene: .; len: 13; v_gene: TRBV28; j_gene: .; CDR3aa: ASSLTQASSYEQY
d_gene: .; len: 16; v_gene: TRBV6-7; j_gene: TRBJ2-5; CDR3aa: ASKGLASPRVESQTKY
d_gene: TRBD1; len: 11; v_gene: TRBV28; j_gene: TRBJ2-7; CDR3aa: ASSPQGSYEQY
d_gene: .; len: 10; v_gene: TRBV28; j_gene: TRBJ1-2; CDR3aa: ATGQPNYGYT
d_gene: TRBD2; len: 11; v_gene: TRBV29-1; j_gene: TRBJ2-7; CDR3aa: SVDTSGSYEQY
d_gene: TRBD2; len: 10; v_gene: TRBV7-6; j_gene: TRBJ2-7; CDR3aa: ASSLSGNEQY
d_gene: TRBD2; len: 15; v_gene: TRBV4-1; j_gene: TRBJ2-1; CDR3aa: ASSQVGLAGVGNEQF
d_gene: TRBD2; len: 13; v_gene: TRBV5-4; j_gene: TRBJ2-7; CDR3aa: ASSFSLAGVSEQY
d_gene: .; len: 13; v_gene: TRBV4-3; j_gene: TRBJ2-7; CDR3aa: ASSQFTGESYEQY
d_gene: .; len: 12; v_gene: TRBV5-6; j_gene: TRBJ2-3; CDR3aa: ASSLERGTDTQY
d_gene: .; len: 11; v_gene: TRBV2; j_gene: TRBJ2-5; CDR3aa: ASTQEVQETQY
d_gene: .; len: 12; v_gene: TRBV2; j_gene: TRBJ1-3; CDR3aa: ASSDQGGGNTIY
d_gene: .; len: 13; v_gene: TRBV28; j_gene: TRBJ1-1; CDR3aa: ASTLWGAKTAEAF
d_gene: .; len: 11; v_gene: TRBV6-1; j_gene: TRBJ2-1; CDR3aa: ASSTYLLDEQF
d_gene: .; len: 13; v_gene: TRBV9; j_gene: TRBJ2-2; CDR3aa: ASSVKGTNTGELF
d_gene: .; len: 11; v_gene: TRBV18; j_gene: TRBJ2-3; CDR3aa: ASSQTVSDTQY
d_gene: TRBD2; len: 15; v_gene: TRBV5-1; j_gene: TRBJ2-5; CDR3aa: ASSLAPTSSGQETQY
d_gene: TRBD1; len: 13; v_gene: TRBV7-2; j_gene: TRBJ1-5; CDR3aa: ASSFGQVVDQPQH
d_gene: TRBD2; len: 20; v_gene: TRBV4-1; j_gene: TRBJ2-6; CDR3aa: ASSQESPGIRAGVSGANVLT
d_gene: TRBD1; len: 13; v_gene: TRBV5-1; j_gene: TRBJ2-6; CDR3aa: ASSPDRAGANGLT
d_gene: TRBD2; len: 14; v_gene: TRBV6-6; j_gene: TRBJ2-3; CDR3aa: ASKDREGQFADTQY
d_gene: TRBD2; len: 12; v_gene: TRBV4-1; j_gene: TRBJ2-7; CDR3aa: ASSQWTSGREQY
d_gene: .; len: 13; v_gene: TRBV28; j_gene: TRBJ2-2; CDR3aa: ASSLVGGNTGELF
d_gene: TRBD1; len: 12; v_gene: TRBV10-2; j_gene: TRBJ2-1; CDR3aa: ASSDPGQSNEQF
d_gene: TRBD2; len: 16; v_gene: TRBV5-1; j_gene: TRBJ2-6; CDR3aa: ASSLDGLAASGANVLT
d_gene: .; len: 13; v_gene: TRBV5-6; j_gene: TRBJ2-2; CDR3aa: ASSPDSTNTGELF
d_gene: TRBD2; len: 14; v_gene: TRBV29-1; j_gene: TRBJ2-1; CDR3aa: SVFSTSGMSYNEQF
d_gene: TRBD1; len: 12; v_gene: TRBV27; j_gene: TRBJ1-4; CDR3aa: ASKTGATNEKLF
d_gene: TRBD2; len: 13; v_gene: TRBV9; j_gene: TRBJ2-7; CDR3aa: ASSFGLAEPYEQY
d_gene: TRBD2; len: 12; v_gene: TRBV2; j_gene: TRBJ2-3; CDR3aa: ASSGLAVVNTQY
d_gene: TRBD2; len: 12; v_gene: TRBV5-1; j_gene: TRBJ2-7; CDR3aa: ASALAGNSYEQY
d_gene: TRBD1; len: 12; v_gene: TRBV7-9; j_gene: TRBJ2-1; CDR3aa: ASSPGGSYNEQF
d_gene: TRBD2; len: 13; v_gene: TRBV6-1; j_gene: TRBJ2-1; CDR3aa: ASKFTSASYNEQF
d_gene: .; len: 12; v_gene: TRBV11-2; j_gene: TRBJ2-5; CDR3aa: ASSLDPGLETQY
d_gene: TRBD2; len: 18; v_gene: TRBV10-3; j_gene: TRBJ2-1; CDR3aa: AISESWGSGSTGTSNEQF
d_gene: .; len: 12; v_gene: TRBV10-3; j_gene: TRBJ2-7; CDR3aa: AISGQMRAFEQY
d_gene: .; len: 13; v_gene: TRBV19; j_gene: TRBJ1-5; CDR3aa: ASSIARPSNQPQH
d_gene: .; len: 12; v_gene: TRBV5-5; j_gene: TRBJ1-5; CDR3aa: ASSEGGANQPQH
d_gene: .; len: 12; v_gene: TRBV4-1; j_gene: TRBJ2-5; CDR3aa: ASSQGTSVIERY
d_gene: .; len: 12; v_gene: TRBV7-8; j_gene: TRBJ1-6; CDR3aa: ASSLRVGYSPLH
d_gene: .; len: 10; v_gene: TRBV30; j_gene: TRBJ1-3; CDR3aa: AWSVLRNTIY
d_gene: TRBD2; len: 14; v_gene: TRBV13; j_gene: TRBJ2-1; CDR3aa: ASSSQLAVFYNEQF
d_gene: .; len: 12; v_gene: TRBV28; j_gene: TRBJ2-7; CDR3aa: ASIQLPGLGEQY
d_gene: TRBD1; len: 13; v_gene: TRBV7-9; j_gene: TRBJ2-2; CDR3aa: ASSPQGGNTGELF
d_gene: TRBD1; len: 16; v_gene: TRBV11-3; j_gene: TRBJ2-6; CDR3aa: ASSLIRQGPRGANVLT
d_gene: TRBD1; len: 11; v_gene: TRBV2; j_gene: TRBJ1-2; CDR3aa: ASDADRGQVKD
d_gene: TRBD2; len: 15; v_gene: TRBV7-9; j_gene: TRBJ2-7; CDR3aa: SSSLLGGTGGPYEQY
d_gene: .; len: 13; v_gene: TRBV5-1; j_gene: TRBJ2-3; CDR3aa: ASGGGPSGTDTQY
d_gene: TRBD2; len: 12; v_gene: TRBV4-2; j_gene: TRBJ2-3; CDR3aa: ASSQAPGRETQY
d_gene: TRBD2; len: 13; v_gene: TRBV10-2; j_gene: TRBJ2-2; CDR3aa: ASRPTSGRTGELF